Below are 15 T cell receptor beta chains sequenced from a single sample in a study of early T cells in non-severe SARS-CoV-2 infection. TCRdb recomputed calls from the 5' RACE reads with MiXCR, one row per CDR3 protein. The sample consists of around 82,000 distinct CDR3 sequences, 10% to 12% of them appearing once. The specimen sequenced was whole blood. The receptors derive from an adult who was a healthcare worker with PCR-confirmed SARS-CoV-2 infection or an uninfected control (not recorded which).

This clonotype was detected ten times or more. The J gene is TRBJ1-5, the V gene TRBV4-2; the D gene is possibly TRBD1 (5 bases). Looked up from germline, CDR1 is LGHNA and CDR2 is YNFKEQ. V gave up 1 base and J gave up 3 bases, with 10 bases separating them. This CDR3 has 15 amino acids. CDR3 in DNA: TGTGCCAGCAGCCAAGGGCAGGGTTCCAATCAGCCCCAGCATTTT. It specifies CASSQGQGSNQPQHF.

In nucleotides, the CDR3 is TGCGCCAGCAGCCAAGATTCCGAGACTAGCGGGTACGAGCAGTACTTC. As protein: CASSQDSETSGYEQYF. The V and J genes are TRBV4-3 and TRBJ2-7, with 10 bases aligning to TRBD2. Trimming at V came to 0 bases and at J to 4 bases, leaving 6 bases not matched to a gene. This CDR3 contains 16 residues. Germline lookup yields CDR1 LGHNA and CDR2 YSLEER.

The chain carries TRBV29-1 and TRBJ2-4, with TRBD1 as a possible D gene (6 bases). This CDR3 spans 13 amino acids. Germline-derived CDR1 and CDR2 are SQVTM and ANQGSEA. V lost 4 bases and J lost 5, with 12 bases in between. CDR3 sequence: CSVVWGPENIQYF. The DNA of the CDR3 is TGCAGCGTTGTTTGGGGGCCGGAAAACATTCAGTACTTC.

The chain is built from TRBV10-3 and TRBJ1-4, with D perhaps matching TRBD1 (6 bases). The CDR3 is 15 residues long. V lost 10 bases and J 7 bases, leaving 22 bases between the germline ends. Germline values: CDR1 ENHRY, CDR2 SYGVKD. The CDR3 DNA is TGTGCCACCAAGGGCCTGGCAGGGGCTAGTGAAAAACTGTTTTTT. It codes for CATKGLAGASEKLFF.

This clonotype was seen at least ten times. V and J are TRBV7-8 and TRBJ2-1; D could derive from TRBD1 or TRBD2 (5 bases each). Trimming cost V 5 bases and J 5 bases, with 22 bases left between them. This CDR3 is built from 17 residues. Germline loops: CDR1 SGHVS, CDR2 FQNEAQ. CDR3 amino acids: CASSPMTGTPVDNEQFF. In DNA form, the CDR3 reads TGTGCCAGCAGCCCCATGACCGGGACGCCCGTGGACAATGAGCAGTTCTTC.

CDR3 amino acids: CASSFIADTQYF. CDR3 nucleotide sequence: TGTGCCAGCAGCTTCATAGCAGATACGCAGTATTTT. The genes are TRBV7-6 and TRBJ2-3; D is ambiguous. Germline loops: CDR1 SGHVS, CDR2 FNYEAQ. V was trimmed by 3 bases and J by 4 bases, leaving 5 bases between them. This CDR3 region has 12 residues. The whole variable domain, remainder taken from reference TRBV7-6 and TRBJ2-3, is GAGVSQSPRYKVTKRGQDVALRCDPISGHVSLYWYRQALGQGPEFLTYFNYEAQQDKSGLPNDRFSAERPEGSISTLTIQRTEQRDSAMYRCASSFIADTQYFGPGTRLTVL.

The V gene is TRBV12-5, the J gene TRBJ1-1; TRBD1 might be the D (5 bases). The germline V and J ends were trimmed by 1 base and 4 bases, with 13 bases remaining between them. CDR1 is LGHNT, CDR2 FRNRAP, per germline. The CDR3 has 15 amino acids. The CDR3 DNA is TGTGCTAGTGGTTTGGGCGTAGGGACCTCCACTGAAGCTTTCTTT. Residues: CASGLGVGTSTEAFF.

This clonotype was detected a few times. The V gene is TRBV6-5, the J gene TRBJ1-1, with D unresolved. V lost 2 bases and J 0 bases, leaving 13 bases between the germline ends. The CDR3 is made up of 16 amino acids. The germline V gene has CDR1 MNHEY and CDR2 SVGAGI. As DNA, the CDR3 is TGTGCCAGCAGTTACGTTCAGACTTGGCTGAACACTGAAGCTTTCTTT. Translated: CASSYVQTWLNTEAFF.

This clonotype was found many times. V is TRBV18 and J is TRBJ2-7; D might be TRBD1 (5 bases). Trimming cost V 3 bases and J 0 bases, with 9 bases left between them. CDR3 length equals 14 residues. In germline, CDR1 is KGHSH, CDR2 LQKENI. In DNA, the CDR3 is TGTGCCAGCTCACCCATCGACAGCTCCTACGAGCAGTACTTC. Translated, it gives CASSPIDSSYEQYF.

V is TRBV20-1 and J is TRBJ1-2; no clear D gene. Germline-derived CDR1 and CDR2 are DFQATT and SNEGSKA (reference sequence). Trimming removed 0 bases from V and 2 bases from J, with 13 bases in between. The length of the CDR3 is 15 residues. Written as DNA, the CDR3 is TGCAGTGCTAGAGATCCCGGGGTGTTAAACTATGGCTACACCTTC. Translated, it gives CSARDPGVLNYGYTF.

V gene TRBV7-9 combines with J gene TRBJ1-1, with D perhaps TRBD1 (6 bases). V was pared by 3 bases and J by 4 bases, with 18 bases between. This CDR3 is 16 amino acids long. The germline CDR1 and CDR2 sequences are SEHNR and FQNEAQ (reference sequence). Here the CDR3 reads CASSLMGGTMVTEAFF. CDR3 DNA sequence: TGTGCCAGCAGCTTGATGGGGGGCACCATGGTCACTGAAGCTTTCTTT.

The chain is built from TRBV10-3 and TRBJ2-3; no clear D. Trimming took 6 bases from V and 2 from J, leaving 12 bases between them. The CDR3 is 14 amino acids. Germline V gene lookup returns CDR1 ENHRY and CDR2 SYGVKD. The CDR3 DNA follows: TGTGCCATCAGAAGTGCTGGCTCCACAGATACGCAGTATTTT. This translates into CAIRSAGSTDTQYF.

This rearrangement joins TRBV9 to TRBJ1-2; no reliable D call. Germline V gives CDR1 SGDLS, CDR2 YYNGEE. With 2 bases removed from V and 3 bases from J, the gap between germline ends came to 11 bases. The CDR3 length is 14 residues. The DNA of the CDR3 is TGTGCCAGCAGCGTGGCGGTATTGGACTATGGCTACACCTTC. Protein product: CASSVAVLDYGYTF.

This clonotype was recorded many times. The rearrangement uses TRBV15 and TRBJ1-2; D gene ambiguous. The germline CDR1 and CDR2 sequences are LNHNV and YYDKDF (reference sequence). The CDR3 sequence is 12 residues long. Trimming removed 3 bases from V and 6 bases from J, with 8 bases in between. The CDR3 region is CATSSATHGYTF. The CDR3 bases are TGTGCCACCAGCAGCGCGACACATGGCTACACCTTC. The whole variable domain, remainder taken from reference TRBV15 and TRBJ1-2, is DAMVIQNPRYQVTQFGKPVTLSCSQTLNHNVMYWYQQKSSQAPKLLFHYYDKDFNNEADTPDNFQSRRPNTSFCFLDIRSPGLGDTAMYLCATSSATHGYTFGSGTRLTVV.

The chain is built from TRBV12-3 or TRBV12-4 and TRBJ1-5, with 7 positions matching TRBD1. The V gene end was trimmed by 5 bases and the J gene end by 4 bases; junction bases not matched to a gene: 5. The CDR3 length is 14 residues. The CDR3, as DNA: TGTGCCAGCAGTGAGGGGGCCCTTAATCAGCCCCAGCATTTT. Protein product: CASSEGALNQPQHF.